This T cell receptor (beta chain) was profiled in a study of tumor-infiltrating lymphocytes in primary liver carcinoma. V lost 4 bases and J 2 bases, leaving 17 bases between the germline ends. Germline V gene lookup returns CDR1 MNHNS and CDR2 SASEGT. The CDR3 extends over 17 amino acids. Whole-study findings and limits: All five tumor regions shared only about 8-25% of top clones.

This clonotype was counted once. Its antigen is as yet unknown. The authors made TCR beta cDNA from approximately 500 ng total RNA with a constant-region primer. Researchers made the TCR beta libraries by running three nested multiplex PCR rounds with slightly modified ARM-PCR. Primers for the first two PCR rounds were TRBV1-TRBV30 forward primers and a C-beta reverse primer (approximately 10 cycles per round). MiXCR was run by TCRdb on the multiplex PCR reads, yielding one entry per CDR3 protein. The table lists 150,000 to 200,000 distinct CDR3 sequences, roughly 80% of them singletons, with over 15% in the top ten. Between about 18 and 33 mg of unsorted bulk tissue served as the source from which RNA and DNA were co-extracted.

The sequencing sample was made of tumor tissue from primary liver carcinoma. The sequence was obtained from a man aged 35 to 55 with primary liver carcinoma and hepatitis B virus infection. The rearrangement uses TRBV6-1 and TRBJ2-2; D unclear. CDR3 nucleotide sequence: TGTGCCAGCAGTGCCCAAATTAGGACGGTTAACACCGGGGAGCTGTTTTTT. Translated, it gives CASSAQIRTVNTGELFF.